Below, 24 T cell receptor beta chains from the same sample are listed, as sequenced in a study of beta chain features in type 1 diabetes. Expressed TCRB transcripts were sequenced because the isolated RNA had all been reverse transcribed beforehand. Libraries were prepared by immunoSEQ multiplex PCR; TCRdb keeps only in-frame clonotypes and omits some of them. The table shows almost 350,000 clones, with 6.5% to 10% occurring only once. Sequenced: central memory CD4+ T cells from blood. These receptors all stem from a woman aged 18-30 years in good health.

The chain is built from TRBV11-1 and TRBJ2-7; the match to TRBD1 covers 7 bases. The V segment lost 5 bases and the J segment 2 bases; nucleotides outside the gene matches: 9. This CDR3 is 15 amino acids long. Germline V gene lookup returns CDR1 SGHAT and CDR2 FQDESV (reference sequence). The CDR3 sequence: CASSLDRPTPYEQYF. The CDR3 DNA sequence: TGTGCCAGCAGCCTGGACAGGCCGACTCCCTACGAGCAGTACTTC.

V and J are TRBV6-6 and TRBJ2-7, with 8 bases identical to TRBD1. CDR1 is MNHNY, CDR2 SVGAGI, per germline (reference sequence). The V gene end was trimmed by 6 bases and the J gene end by 7 bases; junction bases not matched to a gene: 14. The CDR3 covers 15 residues. The CDR3 DNA is TGTGCCAGCAGGCGAACCGGGACAGGTTATGATGAGCAGTACTTC. Its translation: CASRRTGTGYDEQYF.

V usage is TRBV19 and J usage is TRBJ2-5, with D hard to call. CDR1 is LNHDA and CDR2 is SQIVND in the germline V gene (reference sequence). The CDR3 consists of 14 residues. The V gene lost 1 base and the J gene lost 1 base, with 7 bases spanning the gap. The CDR3 region has the DNA TGTGCCAGTAGTATAGCGAACGTCCAAGAGACCCAGTACTTC. Translation gives CASSIANVQETQYF.

The table lists this clone with a few counts. In DNA, the CDR3 is TGTGCCAGCTCACCGGGGACAGGCGAGTCATACACCATATATTTT. Residues: CASSPGTGESYTIYF. The chain links TRBV18 to TRBJ1-3; 8 bases line up with TRBD1. Per the germline V gene, CDR1 is KGHSH and CDR2 is LQKENI. CDR3 size: 15 residues. J was trimmed by 8 bases and V by 3 bases; bases with no gene match: 9.

J is TRBJ2-7 and V is TRBV6-1; D is perhaps TRBD2 (5 bases). This CDR3 region has 16 residues. The V and J ends lost 4 bases and 0 bases respectively, with 16 bases between them. The germline V gene has CDR1 MNHNS and CDR2 SASEGT. CDR3 DNA sequence: TGTGCCAGCAGTGGACAAACAGCGGCGAGCTCCTACGAGCAGTACTTC. It is translated as CASSGQTAASSYEQYF.

This clone came up a few times. This CDR3 is CAITTSGPTYEQYF. CDR3 nucleotides: TGTGCCATCACTACTAGCGGTCCGACCTACGAGCAGTACTTC. The V call is TRBV10-3, the J call TRBJ2-7, with TRBD2 matching over 8 bases. This CDR3 has 14 residues. Germline lookup yields CDR1 ENHRY and CDR2 SYGVKD. Trimming took 7 bases from V and 2 from J; bases not matched to a gene: 7.

The gene calls are TRBV28 and TRBJ1-5; no firm D call. Between the trimmed V and J ends, which lost 5 bases and 2 bases, there was a span of 10 bases. This CDR3 contains 14 residues. Germline CDR1 MDHEN, CDR2 SYDVKM. The CDR3 protein is CASSNLGGNQPQHF. The CDR3 nucleotides read TGTGCCAGCAGTAATTTGGGCGGCAATCAGCCCCAGCATTTT.

This clone was recorded a few times. The chain combines TRBV2 with TRBJ2-7; TRBD1 matches at 10 bases. The CDR3 is 15 amino acids. Germline loops: CDR1 SNHLY, CDR2 FYNNEI. V lost 6 bases and J lost 2; bases outside the gene matches: 7. This CDR3 reads CASRIGDRGTYEQYF. The CDR3 DNA reads TGTGCCAGCAGAATAGGGGACAGGGGTACCTACGAGCAGTACTTC.

This clone showed up many times. The chain is built from TRBV19 and TRBJ1-3; D uncertain. The germline CDR1 and CDR2 sequences are LNHDA and SQIVND (reference sequence). There are 15 residues in the CDR3. V gave up 5 bases and J gave up 0 bases, with 11 bases separating them. The CDR3 DNA reads as TGTGCCAGTAGTTACGGTGAAGTCTCTGGAAACACCATATATTTT. Translation gives CASSYGEVSGNTIYF.

This clone came up many times. The genes are TRBV19 and TRBJ2-6; D is undetermined. Germline CDR1 and CDR2: LNHDA and SQIVND (reference sequence). V dropped 3 bases and J dropped 0 bases, with 3 bases sitting between them. This CDR3 is built from 14 residues. In DNA, the CDR3 is TGTGCCAGTAGTATTGACTCTGGGGCCAACGTCCTGACTTTC. Residues: CASSIDSGANVLTF.

This clone was seen a few times. V is TRBV7-6 and J is TRBJ2-2; D gene uncertain. CDR1 is SGHVS, CDR2 FNYEAQ, per germline. This CDR3 has 16 amino acids. The ends were cut back, 5 bases at V and 8 bases at J, with 21 bases in the middle. The CDR3 protein is CASSPKHSTLPGELFF. In nucleotides, the CDR3 is TGTGCCAGCAGCCCCAAGCACTCGACCCTGCCGGGGGAGCTGTTTTTT.

This clone was counted many times. This sample includes further DNA sequences coding for the same CDR3. The chain couples TRBV7-2 to TRBJ1-2; D perhaps matches TRBD1 (6 bases). Trimming took 5 bases from V and 0 from J, leaving 10 bases between them. The CDR3 extends over 14 amino acids. The germline V gene has CDR1 SGHTA and CDR2 FQGNSA. CDR3 bases: TGTGCCAGCAGCCCGGGACAACCTAACTATGGCTACACCTTC. Its translation: CASSPGQPNYGYTF.

A remark on this clone: Other DNA sequences in the same sample also yield this CDR3. The gene calls are TRBV7-8 and TRBJ2-1; TRBD1 might be the D (5 bases). Trimming removed 4 bases at V and 5 bases at J, with 9 bases between. The CDR3 has 13 amino acids. Germline V gives CDR1 SGHVS, CDR2 FQNEAQ. The CDR3 DNA follows: TGTGCCAGCAGCTCTGGACAACACAATGAGCAGTTCTTC. The encoded protein is CASSSGQHNEQFF.

This clone has more than one count but fewer than ten. The gene calls are TRBV27 and TRBJ2-7; a possible D gene is TRBD1 (5 bases). This CDR3 is 15 amino acids long. In germline, CDR1 is MNHEY, CDR2 SMNVEV (reference sequence). V gave up 2 bases and J gave up 2 bases, with 13 bases separating them. The CDR3 DNA follows: TGTGCCAGCAGTTTAGTAGGAGACAGAGCCTACGAGCAGTACTTC. This gives the protein CASSLVGDRAYEQYF.

The rearrangement joins TRBV7-2 to TRBJ2-2; the D is unclear. The V and J ends lost 0 bases and 4 bases respectively, with 9 bases between them. Germline V lookup: CDR1 SGHTA, CDR2 FQGNSA. The CDR3 is made up of 15 amino acids. The CDR3 region is CASSLASVGTGELFF. The CDR3 nucleotides are TGTGCCAGCAGCTTAGCGTCTGTTGGCACCGGGGAGCTGTTTTTT.

This clone came up a few times. The V gene is TRBV4-3, the J gene TRBJ2-5; 8 bases fit TRBD2. CDR1 and CDR2 from the germline V gene are LGHNA and YSLEER. V gave up 8 bases and J gave up 1 base; unmatched junction bases: 3. CDR3 length: 13 amino acids. The CDR3 protein is CASARGGQETQYF. CDR3 bases: TGCGCCAGCGCCCGGGGGGGCCAAGAGACCCAGTACTTC.

This clone was observed a few times. V and J are TRBV7-2 and TRBJ2-1; 8 nucleotides line up with TRBD2. J was trimmed by 1 base and V by 5 bases; bases with no gene match: 4. The CDR3 spans 15 residues. The germline CDR1 and CDR2 sequences are SGHTA and FQGNSA. CDR3 nucleotide sequence: TGTGCCAGCAGCCCGCGGGAGGAATCCTACAATGAGCAGTTCTTC. Translated, it gives CASSPREESYNEQFF.

This clone was detected a few times. The chain links TRBV19 to TRBJ1-5; the match to TRBD1 covers 9 bases. The trim removed 6 bases at V and 1 base at J, leaving 10 bases unmatched. The CDR3 sequence is 17 residues long. The germline CDR1 and CDR2 sequences are LNHDA and SQIVND (reference sequence). CDR3: CASRIQGAGISNQPQHF. The CDR3 DNA is TGTGCCAGTAGGATACAGGGGGCCGGTATAAGCAATCAGCCCCAGCATTTT.

This clone has a count of ten or more. The gene calls are TRBV10-3 and TRBJ2-3; D gene unclear. This CDR3 spans 13 amino acids. The V end was cut by 11 bases, the J end by 1 base, with 13 bases between. CDR1 and CDR2 (germline): ENHRY, SYGVKD. The CDR3, as DNA: TGTGCCCATCAGGCGCAGGGCACAGATACGCAGTATTTT. Its protein product is CAHQAQGTDTQYF.

This clone came up a few times. V and J are TRBV5-1 and TRBJ2-4; 10 nucleotides match TRBD1. Germline V CDR1 and CDR2: SGHRS, YFSETQ. V lost 4 bases, J lost 9 bases, and 7 bases stayed unmatched. This CDR3 region has 14 residues. The chain's CDR3 is CASSAGTGVTIQYF. CDR3 bases: TGCGCCAGCAGCGCAGGGACAGGGGTAACCATTCAGTACTTC.

This clone was seen only a few times. This sequence joins TRBV28 and TRBJ1-5; no clear D. The CDR3 runs 11 residues. The germline V gene encodes CDR1 MDHEN and CDR2 SYDVKM. V lost 6 bases and J 7 bases, leaving 7 bases between the germline ends. CDR3 loop: CASSYGQPQHF. DNA of the CDR3: TGTGCCAGCAGCTACGGACAGCCCCAGCATTTT.

This clone was seen ten or more times. The rearrangement joins TRBV19 to TRBJ2-1; D not resolved. CDR1 is LNHDA, CDR2 SQIVND, per germline (reference sequence). V was cut by 1 base and J by 5 bases, with 9 bases left in between. The CDR3 loop spans 14 amino acids. DNA of the CDR3: TGTGCCAGTAGTATAGCGGCAGCGAACAATGAGCAGTTCTTC. Translating gives CASSIAAANNEQFF. Full variable domain (remainder filled in from reference TRBV19 and TRBJ2-1): DGGITQSPKYLFRKEGQNVTLSCEQNLNHDAMYWYRQDPGQGLRLIYYSQIVNDFQKGDIAEGYSVSREKKESFPLTVTSAQKNPTAFYLCASSIAAANNEQFFGPGTRLTVL.

This clone was counted at least ten times. This chain joins TRBV5-6 and TRBJ2-6, with a possible D match to TRBD1 (5 bases). Germline V CDR1 and CDR2: SGHDT, YYEEEE. V was cut by 6 bases and J by 2 bases, with 21 bases left in between. The CDR3 has 18 residues. The CDR3 here is CASNRRGHNRPGANVLTF. CDR3 bases: TGTGCCAGCAACCGTAGGGGCCACAATCGGCCTGGGGCCAACGTCCTGACTTTC.

This clone was observed a few times. The J gene is TRBJ2-5, the V gene TRBV6-1; tentative D call: TRBD1 (5 bases). The ends were cut back, 5 bases at V and 1 base at J, with 11 bases in the middle. The length of the CDR3 is 14 residues. Germline V gene sequence: CDR1 MNHNS, CDR2 SASEGT. The CDR3 loop reads CASSQGQVQETQYF. The CDR3 DNA reads TGTGCCAGCAGTCAGGGCCAGGTCCAAGAGACCCAGTACTTC.